This TCR beta chain emerged from a study of CD8 T cells in ankylosing spondylitis. Study-wide findings and caveats: Reports of some motif variants in reactive arthritis synovial fluid and blood predate this one. Apparently characteristic of ankylosing spondylitis blood was a TCR beta motif (roughly 8 highly homologous variants).

This clonotype was found many times. The antigen is unknown. Quantitative barcoded 5'-RACE was used to prepare TCR beta libraries. TCRdb processed the 5' RACE reads anew with MiXCR; each CDR3 protein has one entry. The sample shows about 170,000 distinct CDR3 sequences, about 17% of them seen only once. With 6 bases removed from V and 4 bases from J, the gap between germline ends came to 8 bases. The CDR3 consists of 11 residues. Per the germline V gene, CDR1 is DFQATT and CDR2 is SNEGSKA (reference sequence). This receptor was taken from a male donor with ankylosing spondylitis or in good health (not recorded which). Sequences were obtained from blood, either unsorted or a sorted T cell fraction (not recorded which). J is TRBJ2-3 and V is TRBV20-1; D is unclear. The chain's CDR3 is CSARRADTQYF. The CDR3 DNA reads as TGCAGTGCCCGTAGGGCAGATACGCAGTATTTT.